This TCR beta chain is from a study of T cell responses to AZD1222 COVID-19 vaccine. In the case of this clone: Its antigen remains unknown.

Study-wide results and caveats: Clonal diversity may have been underestimated, and the donors were mostly white British, with more females than males. No day 14 peak samples; only post-peak repertoires were characterized. Among AZD1222 vaccinees, only 6 or 7 were seropositive at baseline.

Repertoires were generated with immunoSEQ multiplex PCR, while TCRdb's copy carries only in-frame clones and drops some. The sample lists about 190,000 clones; approximately 87% were seen once. CDR3 length equals 14 residues. The V end was cut by 4 bases, the J end by 0 bases, with 11 bases between. The germline V gene has CDR1 SGHRS and CDR2 YFSETQ. The rearrangement joins TRBV5-1 to TRBJ2-7; D gene ambiguous. This clonotype was obtained from an adult in good health. The sample consisted of peripheral blood, taken on day 0 of MenACWY control vaccination. Written as DNA, the CDR3 is TGCGCCAGCAGCATAGGTGGAAGCTCCTACGAGCAGTACTTC. Encoded protein: CASSIGGSSYEQYF.